Following are 12 T cell receptor beta chains from one sample sequenced in a study of blood T cell repertoires in COVID-19 (dated by TCRdb to 2019 to 2021). Library preparation was by the immunoSEQ multiplex PCR assay. Entries here come from immuneACCESS through TCRdb and include only in-frame sequences with V and J called. Some clones fail to appear in such tables; in the studies checked, an unresolved V gene covers under half of the shortfall, and the cause of the remainder is unknown. The sample table holds a few hundred thousand clones, of which more than 75% were seen once. The ten largest clones add up to roughly 6.2% of the sample. The sample was peripheral blood. The source of these receptors is a man aged 55 to 69 who had recovered from COVID-19.

V and J are TRBV18 and TRBJ1-2, with D possibly being TRBD1 (5 bases). Germline loops: CDR1 KGHSH, CDR2 LQKENI. This CDR3 has 14 residues. The germline V and J ends were trimmed by 3 bases and 4 bases, with 12 bases remaining between them. CDR3 sequence reads: CASSPSGLAYGYTF. In DNA form, the CDR3 reads TGTGCCAGCTCACCCTCGGGACTCGCCTATGGCTACACCTTC. The whole variable domain, remainder taken from reference TRBV18 and TRBJ1-2, is NAGVMQNPRHLVRRRGQEARLRCSPMKGHSHVYWYRQLPEEGLKFMVYLQKENIIDESGMPKERFSAEFPKEGPSILRIQQVVRGDSAAYFCASSPSGLAYGYTFGSGTRLTVV.

CDR3 amino acids: CASSISGGAWDEQFF. CDR3 in DNA: TGTGCCAGCAGCATCAGCGGGGGGGCGTGGGATGAGCAGTTCTTC. The chain joins TRBV7-2 to TRBJ2-1; 10 bases align to TRBD2. The CDR3 sequence is 15 residues long. CDR1 is SGHTA, CDR2 FQGNSA, per germline. V dropped 5 bases and J dropped 8; count of bases not matched to a gene: 9.

V usage is TRBV5-8 and J usage is TRBJ1-1; possible D gene TRBD1, 5 bases. This CDR3 has 17 residues. Trimming cost V 0 bases and J 1 base, with 16 bases left between them. CDR1 and CDR2 from the germline V gene are SGHTS and YDEGEE. CDR3 sequence reads: CASSLVSGLHENTEAFF. The CDR3 coding sequence is TGTGCCAGCAGCTTGGTGTCAGGGCTGCATGAGAACACTGAAGCTTTCTTT. Filled out from reference TRBV5-8 and TRBJ1-1, the complete variable domain reads EAGVTQSPTHLIKTRGQQATLRCSPISGHTSVYWYQQALGLGLQFLLWYDEGEERNRGNFPPRFSGRQFPNYSSELNVNALELEDSALYLCASSLVSGLHENTEAFFGQGTRLTVV.

CDR3 DNA: TGTGCCAGCAGCTTAGCACAGAATGGCTACACCTTC. This gives the protein CASSLAQNGYTF. The chain joins TRBV7-9 to TRBJ1-2; no clear D. The CDR3 loop spans 12 amino acids. V lost 0 bases and J lost 6, with 5 bases in between. Per the germline V gene, CDR1 is SEHNR and CDR2 is FQNEAQ (reference sequence).

The chain links TRBV9 to TRBJ1-4; 10 nucleotides agree with TRBD1. Germline CDR1 and CDR2: SGDLS and YYNGEE. Trimming removed 4 bases from V and 10 bases from J; junction bases left unmatched: 10. The CDR3 consists of 15 residues. CDR3 sequence reads: CASSPPGQGIGKLFF. CDR3 DNA: TGTGCCAGCAGCCCCCCGGGACAGGGGATTGGAAAACTGTTTTTT.

V gene TRBV3-1 (or the pseudogene TRBV3-2) combines with J gene TRBJ1-2; D remains ambiguous. There are 13 residues in the CDR3. The V gene's germline CDR1 is LGHDT and CDR2 YNNKEL (reference sequence). V shed 0 bases and J shed 8 bases, with 10 bases lying between them. DNA of the CDR3: TGTGCCAGCAGCCAAGAAATCTATGTGGGCTACACCTTC. It is translated as CASSQEIYVGYTF.

The genes are TRBV5-1 and TRBJ1-2; 10 nucleotides line up with TRBD1. V trimming: 5 bases; J trimming: 5 bases; junction bases outside the gene matches: 12. Germline CDR1 is SGHRS and CDR2 is YFSETQ. CDR3 size: 16 residues. The CDR3 DNA sequence: TGCGCCAGCAGTCCGACAGGGGGCGCGGGTCTATATGGCTACACCTTC. This sequence encodes CASSPTGGAGLYGYTF.

The chain couples TRBV19 to TRBJ2-7, with D possibly matching TRBD2 (7 bases). The CDR3 is 14 residues long. V was clipped by 8 bases and J by 5 bases, with 19 bases between them. Germline-derived CDR1 and CDR2 are LNHDA and SQIVND (reference sequence). CDR3 in DNA: TGTGCCAGTCGGTATGGCGGGGGCCCCAACGAGCAGTACTTC. As protein: CASRYGGGPNEQYF.

The rearrangement joins TRBV5-1 to TRBJ2-3; TRBD2 aligns across 8 bases. The germline CDR1 and CDR2 sequences are SGHRS and YFSETQ. The CDR3 length is 17 residues. V shed 3 bases, J shed 1 base, and the junction held 10 bases outside the gene matches. CDR3 in DNA: TGCGCCAGCAGCTCAATAGCGGGACACCTGGGCACAGATACGCAGTATTTT. Its protein is CASSSIAGHLGTDTQYF.

The chain employs TRBV3-1 (or the pseudogene TRBV3-2) and TRBJ1-5; unclear D gene. Germline loops: CDR1 LGHDT, CDR2 YNNKEL (reference sequence). The CDR3 has 13 amino acids. V shed 1 base and J shed 7 bases, with 8 bases lying between them. CDR3 sequence reads: CASSQGAGQPQHF. DNA for the CDR3: TGTGCCAGCAGCCAAGGGGCGGGACAGCCCCAGCATTTT.

The chain recombines TRBV19 with TRBJ2-4; 7 positions match TRBD2. Germline V gene data show CDR1 as LNHDA and CDR2 as SQIVND (reference sequence). CDR3 length equals 18 residues. V gave up 3 bases and J gave up 2 bases; unmatched junction bases: 13. The CDR3 is CASSIRGGRAFTKNIQYF. CDR3 sequence (DNA): TGTGCCAGTAGTATTCGGGGTGGGAGGGCCTTTACCAAAAACATTCAGTACTTC.

The rearrangement links TRBV2 to TRBJ2-7; D is undetermined. V was shortened by 8 bases and J by 3 bases, with 8 bases between the two germline ends. The CDR3 has 11 residues. CDR1 is SNHLY, CDR2 FYNNEI, per germline. CDR3 sequence: CASAIGYEQYF. The CDR3 DNA reads as TGTGCCAGCGCAATCGGCTACGAGCAGTACTTC.